One and the same sample provided the 19 T cell receptor beta chains below, sequenced in a study of blood T cell repertoires in COVID-19. Assay used: immunoSEQ multiplex PCR; TCRdb lists only in-frame clones, some missing. The profile shows under 250,000 clones, over 70% of them singletons. Sequencing used peripheral blood. The origin of the receptors is a middle-aged man with active or convalescent COVID-19.

The chain employs TRBV12-5 and TRBJ1-3, with D hard to call. The CDR3 totals 13 residues. V lost 3 bases to trimming and J lost 6 bases, with 9 bases between them. Germline values: CDR1 LGHNT, CDR2 FRNRAP. For the CDR3, the DNA is TGTGCTAGTGGTTTACAGAATACAAACACCATATATTTT. Its translation is CASGLQNTNTIYF.

V gene TRBV5-1 combines with J gene TRBJ2-1; TRBD2 matches at 7 bases. Germline V CDR1 and CDR2: SGHRS, YFSETQ. This CDR3 is 15 amino acids long. The V and J ends lost 6 bases and 3 bases, in that order; junction bases with no gene match: 9. The CDR3 spells CASTLRQRDYNEQFF. The CDR3 nucleotides are TGCGCCAGCACCCTGCGCCAGCGGGACTACAATGAGCAGTTCTTC.

CDR3 residues: CASSQDSNSYNEQFF. The CDR3 coding sequence is TGTGCCAGCAGCCAAGATAGCAACTCCTACAATGAGCAGTTCTTC. The rearrangement uses TRBV3-1 (or the pseudogene TRBV3-2) and TRBJ2-1; D ambiguous. V lost 0 bases and J lost 0, with 6 bases in between. There are 15 residues in the CDR3. CDR1 LGHDT and CDR2 YNNKEL come from the germline V gene (reference sequence).

V is TRBV6-4 and J is TRBJ1-6; TRBD1 matches 7 bases. This CDR3 contains 16 residues. After removal of 7 bases from V and 7 bases from J, the junction contained 13 bases not matched to a gene. Germline-derived CDR1 and CDR2 are MRHNA and SNTAGT. The DNA for the CDR3 is TGTGCCAGCATCCCTTGGGAGGACAGGCTGAATTCACCCCTCCACTTT. The encoded protein is CASIPWEDRLNSPLHF.

This clone was picked up one time. The V and J genes are TRBV12-3 or TRBV12-4 and TRBJ2-7; no firm D call. V was cut by 5 bases and J by 2 bases, with 10 bases left in between. This CDR3 has 13 amino acids. The chain's CDR3 is CASSPPGTYEQYF. In DNA form, the CDR3 reads TGTGCCAGCAGTCCCCCCGGTACCTACGAGCAGTACTTC.

This clone showed up just a few times. This chain uses TRBV4-3 with TRBJ2-7; 7 positions match TRBD1. V lost 3 bases and J lost 7; bases outside the gene matches: 15. Germline values: CDR1 LGHNA, CDR2 YSLEER. The CDR3 is 16 residues long. Written as DNA, the CDR3 is TGCGCCAGCAGCCACAACACGGGACAGCTCTCAGGGGAGCAGTACTTC. As protein: CASSHNTGQLSGEQYF.

The V gene is TRBV7-9, the J gene TRBJ1-3; D might be TRBD1 (5 bases). The CDR3 totals 16 residues. V was trimmed by 5 bases and J by 3 bases, leaving 17 bases between them. Germline loops: CDR1 SEHNR, CDR2 FQNEAQ (reference sequence). The CDR3 DNA reads TGTGCCAGCAGCCAGATCAAGACAGTTGGTGGAAACACCATATATTTT. Translated: CASSQIKTVGGNTIYF.

The chain employs TRBV11-3 and TRBJ2-7; D call uncertain. CDR3 length: 11 residues. Trimming took 4 bases from V and 7 from J, leaving 8 bases between them. The germline gives CDR1 SGHNT, CDR2 YENEEA. CDR3 DNA: TGTGCCAGCAGCTACCTCGGGGAGCAGTACTTC. Its protein product is CASSYLGEQYF.

The chain links TRBV3-1 (or the pseudogene TRBV3-2) to TRBJ1-1, with D tentatively TRBD1 (5 bases). Between the trimmed V and J ends, which lost 5 bases and 5 bases, there was a span of 12 bases. The CDR3 spans 13 residues. Per germline, CDR1 LGHDT and CDR2 YNNKEL (reference sequence). In nucleotides, the CDR3 is TGTGCCAGCAGCTTACGACAGATGACTGAAGCTTTCTTT. This sequence encodes CASSLRQMTEAFF.

The rearrangement links TRBV29-1 to TRBJ1-4, with no clear D. This CDR3 has 14 residues. Germline CDR1 and CDR2: SQVTM and ANQGSEA. The V and J ends lost 1 base and 5 bases respectively, with 11 bases between them. CDR3 nucleotide sequence: TGCAGCGTTGAAGGGGAAGGAGGAAATGAAAAACTGTTTTTT. Protein: CSVEGEGGNEKLFF.

The chain couples TRBV29-1 to TRBJ1-2; D uncertain. The CDR3 runs to 12 residues. The V end was cut by 1 base, the J end by 5 bases, with 8 bases between. Germline V CDR1 and CDR2: SQVTM, ANQGSEA. The CDR3: CSVEGASYGYTF. CDR3 DNA sequence: TGCAGCGTTGAAGGAGCGTCGTATGGCTACACCTTC.

This clone was recorded only once. The V call is TRBV5-1, the J call TRBJ1-3; no firm D call. The CDR3 length is 16 residues. Germline loops: CDR1 SGHRS, CDR2 YFSETQ. Trimming took 3 bases from V and 1 from J, leaving 14 bases between them. CDR3 sequence (DNA): TGCGCCAGCAGCTACAACGGGCGGGGATCTGGAAACACCATATATTTT. Protein: CASSYNGRGSGNTIYF.

The rearrangement joins TRBV7-9 to TRBJ1-1, with D unclear. CDR1 is SEHNR, CDR2 FQNEAQ, per germline (reference sequence). With 1 base removed from V and 5 bases from J, the gap between germline ends came to 8 bases. This CDR3 is built from 13 residues. The CDR3 nucleotides read TGTGCCAGCAGCTTAGATTCCAGAACTGAAGCTTTCTTT. Its translation is CASSLDSRTEAFF. Full variable domain (remainder filled in from reference TRBV7-9 and TRBJ1-1): DTGVSQNPRHKITKRGQNVTFRCDPISEHNRLYWYRQTLGQGPEFLTYFQNEAQLEKSRLLSDRFSAERPKGSFSTLEIQRTEQGDSAMYLCASSLDSRTEAFFGQGTRLTVV.

This chain connects TRBV19 to TRBJ2-1, with 9 bases fitting TRBD2. CDR1 and CDR2 (germline): LNHDA, SQIVND (reference sequence). Germline trimming cut 6 bases from V and 9 bases from J; bases unmatched to any gene: 18. The CDR3 runs 17 residues. The CDR3 here is CASSQDTGTSLGGEQFF. The DNA for the CDR3 is TGTGCCAGTAGCCAAGATACCGGGACTAGCCTAGGGGGTGAGCAGTTCTTC.

The chain uses TRBV7-2 and TRBJ2-5; D remains ambiguous. CDR3 length: 15 amino acids. Germline lookup yields CDR1 SGHTA and CDR2 FQGNSA. Trimming removed 5 bases from V and 1 base from J, with 14 bases in between. CDR3 bases: TGTGCCAGCAGCGGCCGAGGAACACCCCAAGAGACCCAGTACTTC. Translated, it gives CASSGRGTPQETQYF. Using reference TRBV7-2 and TRBJ2-5 for the parts outside the CDR3, the full variable domain is GAGVSQSPSNKVTEKGKDVELRCDPISGHTALYWYRQSLGQGLEFLIYFQGNSAPDKSGLPSDRFSAERTGGSVSTLTIQRTQQEDSAVYLCASSGRGTPQETQYFGPGTRLLVL.

This clone was counted many times. The J gene is TRBJ1-2, the V gene TRBV6-5, with 9 nucleotides matching TRBD1. The CDR3 spans 12 residues. Trimming at V came to 6 bases and at J to 8 bases, leaving 4 bases not matched to a gene. Per germline, CDR1 MNHEY and CDR2 SVGAGI. The CDR3 protein is CASRRTGEGYTF. The DNA for the CDR3 is TGTGCCAGCAGGCGGACAGGGGAGGGCTACACCTTC.

In this sample, this clone turned up once. The chain carries TRBV5-6 and TRBJ1-5, with a possible D match to TRBD1 (5 bases). CDR1 is SGHDT, CDR2 YYEEEE, per germline. V was cut by 0 bases and J by 0 bases, with 7 bases left in between. This CDR3 has 15 amino acids. CDR3 residues: CASSLGQFSNQPQHF. CDR3 in DNA: TGTGCCAGCAGCTTGGGACAGTTTAGCAATCAGCCCCAGCATTTT.

The chain couples TRBV5-4 to TRBJ2-2; no reliable D call. CDR3 size: 13 residues. Germline lookup yields CDR1 SGHNT and CDR2 YYREEE (reference sequence). Deletions cut 0 bases from V and 8 bases from J, with 8 bases between. CDR3 DNA sequence: TGTGCCAGCAGCTTGGACTACGTTGGGGAGCTGTTTTTT. This codes for CASSLDYVGELFF.

The CDR3 coding sequence is TGCAGCGTTGCTAGCGGGGGGGCCGGGGAGCTGTTTTTT. This sequence encodes CSVASGGAGELFF. The chain links TRBV29-1 to TRBJ2-2; TRBD2 aligns across 12 bases. The CDR3 extends over 13 amino acids. Trimming cost V 4 bases and J 6 bases; bases outside gene matches: 0. Germline-derived CDR1 and CDR2 are SQVTM and ANQGSEA.